This T cell receptor (beta chain) comes out of a study of cytomegalovirus exposure and HLA in healthy donors listed by TCRdb under 2017. General notes on the study: An earlier analysis of a few hundred of the donors reported under 300 Gb of sequence data and 117 million unique TCR beta sequences obtained from about 170 million T cells. Among about 410 genotyped donors of the cohort, an average of roughly 230,000 unique TCR beta nucleotide sequences was sequenced per donor, of which roughly 17% were non-productive. The later analysis used no new phenotypic data to find candidate immune exposures, relying instead on TCR beta sequences and their occurrence across donors. An earlier analysis of fewer than 750 of the donors used high-throughput TCR beta sequencing to judge whether each TCR beta V gene segment behaved as functional or pseudogenic. Class I and class II HLA loci were covered by the typing at four-digit resolution. Of the 398 genotyped donors, over 80% were placed in the genetic ancestry cluster associated with self-reported Caucasian donors. Roughly 310 gigabases of sequencing data and some 85 million unique TCR sequences were included in an early release covering roughly 700 HLA-typed donors. Every repertoire in the discovery cohort had been generated on one and the same sequencing platform. The study was designed to test whether signatures of past pathogen exposure could be identified by cataloging public T cell receptors. The study combined high-throughput TCR immunosequencing, statistical association of individual TCRs with disease status, and machine learning to predict cytomegalovirus infection status. Genome-wide SNP genotypes for about 65% of the roughly 700 donors were used in a later genetic analysis, which treated that subset as a discovery cohort. Roughly five DR-DQ haplotypes were handled as single units for association and clustering because linkage in the cohort was strong. Typing coverage differed by locus: A, B, C, DRB1 and DQB1 were typed in roughly 620-630 donors, DQA1 in 522, DPA1 in some 600, and DPB1 in 450 to 490. The study profiled the T cell repertoires of under 700 subjects by immunosequencing and related them to cytomegalovirus serostatus. In a later analysis, previously published TCR beta repertoires from 666 donors were re-analyzed and high-resolution HLA genotyping was added so that TCR occurrence patterns could be studied. Donor age, sex, ethnicity and CMV serostatus were compiled together with the repertoire data. Along with the 666-subject first cohort, a separate validation cohort of some 130 different subjects was used. Points the paper makes about the study in general: The classifier was reported to diagnose cytomegalovirus status with high specificity and sensitivity in both the original and validation cohorts. A group of highly shared sequence variants was considered likely to be a technical artifact of the sequencing pipeline. Compared with equally common non-associated chains, HLA-associated TCR beta chains in a later analysis were more clonally expanded and had lower generation probabilities. Because HLA typing was missing for some donors at each locus, association tests included only the typed subset. Only TCR beta chains were sequenced in this cohort, and the absence of alpha or paired-chain data limited detectable features. An association between a missense DCLRE1C variant and V-gene and J-gene trimming of TCR beta chains was found in a later genetic analysis and replicated in an independent cohort. A later analysis reported that several top co-occurrence clusters appeared linked to parvovirus B19, influenza, CMV and Epstein-Barr virus. A total of 150 or so TCR beta chains were listed by the study as associated with cytomegalovirus. While some public TCRs were present in many individuals, most TCR sequences turned up only very rarely across donors. Roughly uniform sequencing depth across donors was assumed in presence/absence analyses, although this assumption may not hold. According to a later analysis, TCR association rates differed among HLA loci, with DRB1 alleles showing the most associated TCRs and HLA-C alleles showing the fewest. About 17 rarely observed V segments, including chromosome 9 orphons, were excluded from the earlier analysis of approximately 600 of the donors because counts were too low. Immune exposure information for the cohort was limited to CMV serostatus. According to the authors, the approach could potentially be generalized to other disease states and immunological phenotypes. Because the 87-base-pair reads could not distinguish some IMGT-functional V segments, including TRBV6-2 and TRBV6-3, those segments were excluded. In an earlier analysis of a few hundred of the donors, most TCR beta V segments were observed in productive rearrangements about 87% or about 30% of the time, broadly matching IMGT annotations. A later genetic analysis reported fewer N-insertions in productive TCRs among donors in an Asian-associated ancestry cluster than the 666-donor mean. In vitro tests confirmed that three of the cytomegalovirus-associated TCR beta chains recognize cytomegalovirus antigens. A further reported finding was that TCR beta sequences accurately predicted the HLA-A and HLA-B alleles for most subjects in the first cohort. When HLA alleles, especially DR and DQ, strongly co-occurred, attributing TCR associations to individual alleles was difficult. Correlated functional status among segregating V segments might reflect linkage disequilibrium, but an unknown experimental factor could not be ruled out. According to a later analysis, most CMV-associated TCR beta chains appeared to be HLA-restricted, and the HLA associations seemed to be driven largely by CMV exposure. A later analysis associated 16,951 TCR beta sequences with specific HLA alleles at a false discovery rate of 0.05.

Germline trimming: 4 bases from V, 1 base from J; junction bases outside gene matches: 10. There are 17 amino acids in the CDR3, from cysteine to phenylalanine inclusive. CDR3 DNA is the only sequence kept; it has 51 bases, read in frame from the first base. The germline V gene (reference sequence) supplies CDR1 LNHDA and CDR2 SQIVND. Details on this clone: The specificity of this receptor is unknown.

Libraries were made using the immunoSEQ multiplex PCR assay. For the multiplex PCR, a mixture combining 60 forward primers for TCR Vbeta segments and 13 reverse primers for TCR Jbeta segments was used. Amplification of the CDR3 region of rearranged TCR beta genes was performed with a multiplex PCR assay on genomic DNA. The Illumina HiSeq System was used to sequence the amplified TCR beta libraries as 87-base-pair reads. For the original study's pipeline: Across the 500 to 850 repertoires, a later analysis counted some 81 million unique TCR beta chains, roughly 11 million of which were shared by at least two donors. A nearest-neighbor algorithm error-corrected the raw reads and collapsed the reads into unique sequences, merging closely related sequences to remove PCR and sequencing errors. V, D and J gene segments were assigned by aligning CDR3 sequences to IMGT reference sequences. For a sequence to be retained, a match of at least six nucleotides was required to both a V gene segment and a J gene segment. A rearrangement counted as productive if the CDR3 had no stop codons and remained in frame with V and J, and every other rearrangement counted as non-productive. Following IMGT convention, CDR3 was defined as the stretch from the second conserved V-encoded cysteine up to the conserved J-encoded phenylalanine. The earlier analysis of about 590 of the donors excluded sequences that lacked an unambiguous match to a single V gene segment. An earlier analysis of roughly 590 of the donors called V segments functional above 56.7% productive rearrangements and segregating when the between-donor standard deviation exceeded 5%. A statistical classification framework was built to diagnose cytomegalovirus status from the catalog of TCR beta chain sequences. A later analysis assigned V and J genes by comparing TCR nucleotide sequences with IMGT/GENE-DB human TR gene sequences. A later analysis assigned CDR3 sequences and most-parsimonious VDJ recombination scenarios with the TCRdist pipeline. In a later analysis, each TCR beta chain was defined by its CDR3 amino acid sequence together with its V-gene family, and reads without a unique V-gene family were excluded. As a way to deal with suspected cross-contamination and a sequencing artifact, a later analysis dropped hundreds of nucleotide sequences that were highly shared and had low generation probability. A later analysis calculated a clonal expansion index for each public chain from normalized within-repertoire ranks of inferred template counts. A later analysis computed generation probabilities with a VDJ recombination model fitted to out-of-frame rearrangements, and checked the results against IGoR. A later analysis scored TCR-TCR, TCR-HLA and TCR-CMV co-occurrence with hypergeometric tests, applying a repertoire-size bias correction to TCR pairs. A later analysis estimated false discovery rates by permuting HLA or CMV assignments 20 times. In a later analysis, co-occurring TCRs were grouped using DBSCAN, and TCRdist sequence similarity was added for clustering within HLA-allele-positive subsets. For co-occurrence clustering, repertoires with fewer than 30,000 or more than 120,000 public chains were excluded, along with five repertoires with anomalous nucleotide sharing. This is the immuneACCESS table as TCRdb keeps it, with only in-frame sequences that have V and J called. A part of the clones is gone; compared with another copy, unresolved V genes explain less than half, and the rest is unexplained. V, J and clone size reflect that table, while D and trimming were determined from the DNA. This specimen's table enumerates 150,000 or so clones. The ten largest clones add up to around 1.6% of the sample.

In total, 500 to 700 healthy bone marrow donors made up the cohort. All cohort members were sampled while nominally healthy, although unrecorded immune exposures were likely present. The donor tested CMV seronegative and was one of the 352 seronegative cohort members. Each donor provided a peripheral blood sample, and peripheral blood mononuclear cells were used for TCR beta sequencing. The Qiagen DNeasy Blood Extraction Kit was used to extract genomic DNA from the blood cell samples. The sample was PBMCs. The chain is made from TRBV19 and TRBJ2-5, and 9 bases in between align with TRBD2. This sequence originates from a woman in her fifties or sixties in good health and CMV-seronegative. The DNA sequence follows: TGTGCCAGTAGTAATGGGGGCCGGCGGGAGGGCCAAGAGACCCAGTACTTC. This encodes CASSNGGRREGQETQYF.